The rows below give T cell receptor beta chains drawn from one sample of a study of T cell responses to AZD1222 COVID-19 vaccine. Data came from immunoSEQ multiplex PCR; TCRdb stores just in-frame clones and leaves some out. The top ten hold around 1.7% of the sample, which has some 190,000 clones, about 94% seen once. The material was peripheral blood, obtained 28 days after the second dose of the MenACWY control vaccine. The receptors originated from an adult who received the MenACWY meningococcal vaccine as a control. The CDR3 runs from the conserved cysteine through the conserved F or W. D genes are given only for firm matches. Size is stated for part of the rows, as once, few or many counts, or as a class when the clone is expanded.

J	size	D	V	DNA	CDR3
TRBJ2-6	NA	NA	TRBV6-5	TGTGCCAGCAGTTATGAGTCTGGGACCGGGGCCAACGTCCTGACTTTC	CASSYESGTGANVLTF
TRBJ2-1	NA	TRBD2	TRBV28	TGTGCCAGCAGTTTTAGCGGGAGGGGCTCCTACAATGAGCAGTTCTTC	CASSFSGRGSYNEQFF
TRBJ2-7	NA	TRBD2	TRBV9	TGTGCCAGCAGCCCCCGGGGAAGCGGGAGAGGCGAGCAGTACTTC	CASSPRGSGRGEQYF
TRBJ2-7	NA	NA	TRBV7-8	TGTGCCAGCAGCGACCAGGCCCCGGGGGGCCACGAGCAGTACTTC	CASSDQAPGGHEQYF
TRBJ2-3	NA	NA	TRBV18	TGTGCCAGCTCACCACTTTTGCGGGACGTAGATACGCAGTATTTT	CASSPLLRDVDTQYF
TRBJ2-7	NA	NA	TRBV30	TGTGCCTGGAGTTGGCAGGATGGGTCCTACGAGCAGTACTTC	CAWSWQDGSYEQYF
TRBJ2-7	once	NA	TRBV6-4	TGTGCCAGCAGTGACATTTTGGCAGCCTACGAGCAGTACTTC	CASSDILAAYEQYF
TRBJ2-2	once	TRBD2	TRBV24-1	TGTGCCACCTCGGGACTAGCGATGGGGGAGCTGTTTTTT	CATSGLAMGELFF
TRBJ1-6	NA	NA	TRBV7-9	TGTGCCAGCAGCCCCCCGGGTCCATATTCACCCCTCCACTTT	CASSPPGPYSPLHF
TRBJ2-5	NA	NA	TRBV28	TGTGCCAGCAGTTTCGGGGCAGGCCGCGAAGAGACCCAGTACTTC	CASSFGAGREETQYF
TRBJ2-7	NA	TRBD1	TRBV28	TGTGCCAGCAGTCCTCCAGGTGACAGGGTCCACGAGCAGTACTTC	CASSPPGDRVHEQYF
TRBJ1-4	few	NA	TRBV6-5	TGTGCCAGCAGTTTTACAGCAACTAATGAAAAACTGTTTTTT	CASSFTATNEKLFF
TRBJ1-1	NA	NA	TRBV28	TGTGCCAGCAGTTTATCCCCCGGGTGGAACACTGAAGCTTTCTTT	CASSLSPGWNTEAFF
TRBJ1-1	NA	NA	TRBV5-1	TGCGCCAGCGGGGAACGGGAGCTGAACACTGAAGCTTTCTTT	CASGERELNTEAFF
TRBJ1-1	NA	NA	TRBV19	TGTGCCAGTAGGGACAGCATGAACACTGAAGCTTTCTTT	CASRDSMNTEAFF
TRBJ1-1	NA	NA	TRBV6-5	TGTGCCAGCAGCCGGATGAACACTGAAGCTTTCTTT	CASSRMNTEAFF
TRBJ2-7	NA	TRBD2	TRBV7-2	TGTGCCAGCAGCTTAGCGGGACTAGTATCTTACGAGCAGTACTTC	CASSLAGLVSYEQYF
TRBJ2-1	NA	NA	TRBV24-1	TGTGCCACCAGTCCGGACTCCTACAATGAGCAGTTCTTC	CATSPDSYNEQFF
TRBJ2-1	NA	NA	TRBV9	TGTGCCAGCAGCCCAGACAATCCCTCCTACAATGAGCAGTTCTTC	CASSPDNPSYNEQFF
TRBJ2-1	NA	TRBD2	TRBV3-1/TRBV3-2	TGTGCCAGCAGCCGTCGGTCTAGCGGGATCTACAATGAGCAGTTCTTC	CASSRRSSGIYNEQFF
TRBJ2-7	once	NA	TRBV11-2	TGTGCCAGCAGCTTAGGGGCGGGGGCCACGTACGAGCAGTACTTC	CASSLGAGATYEQYF
TRBJ2-2	NA	NA	TRBV6-1	TGTGCCAGCAGTGAAGGGTCAGGGAATCTTCTGGGGGAGCTGTTTTTT	CASSEGSGNLLGELFF
TRBJ1-5	NA	TRBD1	TRBV27	TGTGCCAGCAGAGGTACAACAGGGGATCAGCCCCAGCATTTT	CASRGTTGDQPQHF
TRBJ1-1	NA	NA	TRBV13	TGTGCCAGCAGCTTAGGACAGGGGAACACTGAAGCTTTCTTT	CASSLGQGNTEAFF
TRBJ2-1	once	TRBD2	TRBV29-1	TGCAGCGTTCTTAGCGGGCATTACAATGAGCAGTTCTTC	CSVLSGHYNEQFF
TRBJ2-2	NA	NA	TRBV11-1	TGTGCCAGCAGCTTTCAAGGGAGGTCCGGGGAGCTGTTTTTT	CASSFQGRSGELFF
TRBJ2-7	once	TRBD1	TRBV6-5	TGTGCCAGTTTGGGACAGGGGGGCCTCGAGCAGTACTTC	CASLGQGGLEQYF
TRBJ1-3	NA	NA	TRBV9	TGTGCCAGCAGCGATCAGACTGGAAACACCATATATTTT	CASSDQTGNTIYF
TRBJ2-7	NA	TRBD2	TRBV19	TGTGCCAGTAGTATTAGTTTGTCTAGCGGCTCCTACGAGCAGTACTTC	CASSISLSSGSYEQYF
TRBJ2-7	NA	TRBD1	TRBV28	TGTGCCAGCAGCGGGACAGGGGGCTACGAGCAGTACTTC	CASSGTGGYEQYF
TRBJ2-5	NA	TRBD2	TRBV5-4	TGTGCCAGCAGCTTGGCTAGCGGGATAGAGACCCAGTACTTC	CASSLASGIETQYF
TRBJ1-5	once	NA	TRBV2	TGTGCCAGCAGTGTGGGGGAAGGGCATCAGCCCCAGCATTTT	CASSVGEGHQPQHF
TRBJ2-1	NA	TRBD2	TRBV6-5	TGTGCCAGCGTAGGGACGGGAGGGTCCTACAATGAGCAGTTCTTC	CASVGTGGSYNEQFF
TRBJ2-3	NA	NA	TRBV3-1/TRBV3-2	TGTGCCAGCAGCCAGGCCCCAGATACGCAGTATTTT	CASSQAPDTQYF
TRBJ1-4	few	NA	TRBV9	TGTGCCAGCAGCGCAGCAACTAATGAAAAACTGTTTTTT	CASSAATNEKLFF
TRBJ2-1	NA	NA	TRBV6-5	TGTGCCAGCAGTCACGGATTGGACAATGAGCAGTTCTTC	CASSHGLDNEQFF
TRBJ1-2	NA	NA	TRBV19	TGTGCCAGTACCACTCCCGGACGGAACTATGGCTACACCTTC	CASTTPGRNYGYTF
TRBJ1-2	NA	TRBD1	TRBV3-1/TRBV3-2	TGTGCCAGCAGCCAGGACGGGACAGGGCTCTATGGCTACACCTTC	CASSQDGTGLYGYTF
TRBJ2-1	NA	TRBD2	TRBV11-2	TGTGCCAGCAGAAAAGAGCGGGGTAAGGAGTTCTTC	CASRKERGKEFF
TRBJ1-4	NA	TRBD1	TRBV7-2	TGTGCCAGCAGCCCCCAGACAGGGCCCAATGAAAAACTGTTTTTT	CASSPQTGPNEKLFF
TRBJ1-5	NA	NA	TRBV2	TGTGCCAGCAGTGCTTTCAGGAGTAGCAATCAGCCCCAGCATTTT	CASSAFRSSNQPQHF
TRBJ1-6	NA	NA	TRBV5-8	TGTGCCAGCAGCTTTCTCGGTGGCGGTTCACCCCTCCACTTT	CASSFLGGGSPLHF
TRBJ1-1	NA	NA	TRBV4-3	TGCGCCAGCAGCCAAGATCGGGGAGTAAACACTGAAGCTTTCTTT	CASSQDRGVNTEAFF
TRBJ2-7	NA	NA	TRBV14	TGTGCCAGCAGCCTCACATTCCAGGGGATCTCCTACGAGCAGTACTTC	CASSLTFQGISYEQYF
TRBJ1-1	NA	NA	TRBV5-1	TGCGCCAGCAGCTTCCGGGACCTCAACACTGAAGCTTTCTTT	CASSFRDLNTEAFF
TRBJ2-1	NA	TRBD1	TRBV9	TGTGCCAGCAGCGTCAGGGGGCTTAAGAGTGAGCAGTTCTTC	CASSVRGLKSEQFF
TRBJ1-3	NA	NA	TRBV7-9	TGTGCCAGCAGCTTGGGGCCCCCCTCTGGAAACACCATATATTTT	CASSLGPPSGNTIYF
TRBJ1-2	once	NA	TRBV11-2	TGTGCCAGCAGCTTAAATTGGGACGGAACAGGGAGTAACTATGGCTACACCTTC	CASSLNWDGTGSNYGYTF
TRBJ2-3	NA	NA	TRBV19	TGTGCCAGTAGGGCACTGAGCACAGATACGCAGTATTTT	CASRALSTDTQYF
TRBJ2-7	NA	TRBD2	TRBV7-3	TGTGCCAGCAGCTCAATAGCGGGAGCCGACGAGCAGTACTTC	CASSSIAGADEQYF
TRBJ1-5	NA	NA	TRBV18	TGTGCCAGCTCACCATCTAACGTCAATCAGCCCCAGCATTTT	CASSPSNVNQPQHF
TRBJ2-3	NA	TRBD1	TRBV7-2	TGTGCCAGCAGCCTGGGACAGGGGCGCACAGATACGCAGTATTTT	CASSLGQGRTDTQYF
TRBJ2-2	NA	NA	TRBV7-9	TGTGCCAGCAGCTCACAGGAGGGAAACACCGGGGAGCTGTTTTTT	CASSSQEGNTGELFF
TRBJ2-3	NA	NA	TRBV7-3	TGTGCCAGCGGGGTCGGTTTAGATACGCAGTATTTT	CASGVGLDTQYF
TRBJ2-7	NA	NA	TRBV28	TGTGCCAGCAGCCTTAGCGGAAGGAGCTACGAGCAGTACTTC	CASSLSGRSYEQYF
TRBJ1-1	NA	NA	TRBV5-8	TGTGCCAGCAGCTTGGGGGGGATAGGTGAAGCTTTCTTT	CASSLGGIGEAFF
TRBJ2-7	NA	TRBD1	TRBV27	TGTGCCAGCGGACAGGCCTACGAGCAGTACTTC	CASGQAYEQYF
TRBJ2-2	NA	NA	TRBV9	TGTGCCAGCAGCCCCCGCTTTGGGCAGGGCCGGGCGGGCACCGGGGAGCTGTTTTTT	CASSPRFGQGRAGTGELFF
TRBJ2-2	NA	NA	TRBV3-1/TRBV3-2	TGTGCCAGCAGCCAATCGCTAAGCGCCTTCGGGGAGCTGTTTTTT	CASSQSLSAFGELFF